The present TCR beta chain was sequenced within a study of cytomegalovirus exposure and HLA in healthy donors. General observations from the study: Later analysis found that TCR beta chains associated with HLA were more clonally expanded than other, equally common chains. When analyzed later, a missense DCLRE1C variant was found to be linked to TCR beta V- and J-gene trimming.

Concerning this clone itself: Its antigen is currently unknown.

Researchers ran the PCR with 60 Vbeta and 13 Jbeta primers. Authors' analysis steps: In a later analysis, of roughly 83 million unique beta chains, about 12 million appeared in at least two donors. Profiled with immunoSEQ multiplex PCR; TCRdb holds only in-frame clones, not every one. V and J calls and clone size are those listed in that table; D and trimming were worked out from the DNA. The repertoire shows around 64,000 clones; the top ten hold approximately 2.4%. Germline V gene sequence: CDR1 LNHDA, CDR2 SQIVND (reference sequence). The CDR3 consists of 18 residues. Between the trimmed V and J ends, which lost 7 bases and 4 bases, there was a span of 28 bases.

J is TRBJ1-2 and V is TRBV19; D possibly corresponds to TRBD1 (6 bases). The sequenced sample consisted of PBMCs. The receptor's source is a female donor in good health and CMV-seropositive. The CDR3 DNA follows: TGTGCCAGTAAACATCGGCTTTGGGGAGAGGGCAGGGGCTATGGCTACACCTTC. It codes for CASKHRLWGEGRGYGYTF.